Listed below are T cell receptor beta chains from one sample, sequenced in a study of early T cells in non-severe SARS-CoV-2 infection. TCRdb reprocessed the 5' RACE reads via MiXCR and lists one record per CDR3 protein. In the table there are about 64,000 distinct CDR3 sequences, around 4.6% of which are singletons. Sample: whole blood. Source of these receptors: an adult who was a healthcare worker with PCR-confirmed SARS-CoV-2 infection or an uninfected control (not recorded which). Both conserved end residues are part of each CDR3. The order of the fields is V gene, CDR3 protein.

TRBV12-5 | CASGRGSGSGETQYF
TRBV5-1 | CASSLAQGILAFF
TRBV6-6 | CASSYGKAGGPYEQYF
TRBV7-6 | CASSLLRAPDTQYF
TRBV7-2 | CASSSKGGFREKLFF
TRBV7-2 | CASSLEGINYGYTF
TRBV7-9 | CASSLGLPDRGNYGYTF
TRBV7-2 | CASSYRRTEDYGYTF
TRBV29-1 | CSVATENEQFF
TRBV7-8 | CASSSQRNEQFF
TRBV5-1 | CASMSERNGYTF
TRBV6-5 | CASSYSLAGEKLFF
TRBV24-1 | CATSRSGNYNEQFF
TRBV9 | CASSVDASTDTQYF
TRBV7-2 | CASSFTVRVLTEAFF
TRBV12-3/TRBV12-4 | CASSLALEPNTEAFF
TRBV11-3 | CASSQGGTGKNNEQFF
TRBV28 | CASSPVSSPLHF
TRBV11-2 | CASRPSGSNEQFF
TRBV6-5 | CASTESGATGELFF
TRBV13 | CASSLERDLPKETQYF
TRBV29-1 | CSVLPGQGRDNEQFF
TRBV12-3/TRBV12-4 | CASILGRDRGYNEQFF
TRBV4-1 | CASSQLRTENNEQFF
TRBV30 | CARGLAGYEQYF
TRBV20-1 | CSARDQAGSYNEQFF
TRBV9 | CASSVSEREKLFF
TRBV20-1 | CSARQGQRGYTF
TRBV7-3 | CASSRLAGGMAGELFF
TRBV7-9 | CASSLRSGGHNEQFF
TRBV2 | CASGGQANTEAFF
TRBV7-2 | CASSLYGQGNSPLHF